The source of this T cell receptor beta chain is a study of patients and donors after allogeneic stem cell transplantation. In TCRdb, the RT-PCR reads were re-called with MiXCR into one record per CDR3 protein. Among about 960,000 distinct CDR3 sequences listed, approximately 19% were seen once. This clonotype turned up a few times. This CDR3 has 15 amino acids. Trimming took 4 bases from V and 4 from J; bases not matched to a gene: 8. V is TRBV12-3 or TRBV12-4 and J is TRBJ1-2; the match to TRBD1 covers 8 bases. This clonotype was sampled from a human donor who was either an allogeneic HSCT recipient or a stem cell or donor lymphocyte infusion donor (not recorded which). It is not recorded whose cells these are; they may come from a transplant donor. The sample comprised blood, either unsorted or a sorted T cell fraction (not recorded which). The CDR3 nucleotides read TGTGCCAGCAGTTACGGGACAGGCCTATCCTATGGCTACACCTTC. Its protein product is CASSYGTGLSYGYTF.